This TCR beta chain derives from a study of cytomegalovirus exposure and HLA in healthy donors. Study-level background: For the approximately 400 genotyped donors, roughly 80% fell within the Caucasian-associated ancestry cluster. General observations from the study: Specific recognition of CMV antigens was confirmed in vitro for a few chains (all CMV-associated). Some TCR beta chains (more than 150 of them) were listed as cytomegalovirus-associated. In an earlier analysis, productive rearrangement rates for most beta V segments clustered near 87% or 30%.

Vbeta (60) and Jbeta (13) primers were used in the PCR. The data were produced by immunoSEQ multiplex PCR, yet TCRdb's version contains in-frame clones alone and is incomplete. Among fewer than 200,000 clones listed, approximately 80% were seen once. Comments on this clone: The target antigen is unknown.

Sequenced input: PBMCs. This TCR derives from a man aged 55 to 70 in good health and CMV-seronegative.

The CDR3 region is CASTTDRLLNNSGNTIYF. DNA for the CDR3: TGTGCCAGTACCACGGACAGACTTCTAAACAACTCTGGAAACACCATATATTTT. The chain is built from TRBV19 and TRBJ1-3, with D maybe TRBD1 (6 bases). CDR1 LNHDA and CDR2 SQIVND come from the germline V gene (reference sequence). V was trimmed by 7 bases and J by 0 bases, leaving 22 bases between them. The CDR3 has 18 residues.